The clone carrying this TCR beta chain was recorded a few times. Its cognate antigen is unknown. This sample was taken from a study of CD8 T cells in ankylosing spondylitis. Scientists made TCR beta libraries using quantitative 5'-RACE with molecular barcodes. In TCRdb, the 5' RACE reads were re-called with MiXCR into one record per CDR3 protein. The sample has about 200,000 distinct CDR3 sequences; roughly 13% are singletons. Trimming left V 9 bases short and J 4 bases short, with 10 bases between. Per germline, CDR1 SGHNT and CDR2 YYREEE (reference sequence). The CDR3 extends over 11 amino acids. Study-wide results and caveats: Matched ankylosing spondylitis synovial fluid reportedly showed significant enrichment of disease-linked clones. Seven or eight highly homologous variants made up a TCR beta motif, and this motif appeared characteristic of ankylosing spondylitis blood.

The rearrangement uses TRBV5-4 and TRBJ1-1; D gene uncertain. Sequencing was carried out using blood, either unsorted or a sorted T cell fraction (not recorded which). The TCR comes from a male donor with ankylosing spondylitis or in good health (not recorded which). This CDR3 reads CATGGVTEAFF. The CDR3, as DNA: TGTGCCACCGGAGGAGTCACTGAAGCTTTCTTT. The variable domain in full, completed from reference TRBV5-4 and TRBJ1-1, reads ETGVTQSPTHLIKTRGQQVTLRCSSQSGHNTVSWYQQALGQGPQFIFQYYREEENGRGNFPPRFSGLQFPNYSSELNVNALELDDSALYLCATGGVTEAFFGQGTRLTVV.